These 20 T cell receptor beta chains share one sample of origin, sequenced in a study of blood T cells in healthy people across ages. Alongside a J-beta primer mix, a sample-barcoded 5' primer served in a second PCR lasting about 7 to 12 cycles. Each CDR3 protein is one row after TCRdb ran MiXCR on the 5' RACE reads. The table records about 1.4 million distinct CDR3 sequences, 45% to 70% of them present only once. Material for sequencing was blood. These TCRs come from a man between 18 and 29 years old in good health.

The rearrangement uses TRBV6-5 and TRBJ2-3, with 7 bases matching TRBD2. Germline CDR1 and CDR2: MNHEY and SVGAGI. The CDR3 spans 15 residues. Unmatched junction bases numbered 6, after V lost 6 bases and J lost 0 bases. The CDR3 DNA reads as TGTGCCAGCAGCCGCGGGAGCGGGAGCACAGATACGCAGTATTTT. It codes for CASSRGSGSTDTQYF.

V usage is TRBV6-5 and J usage is TRBJ2-3, with D tentatively TRBD1 (6 bases). CDR1 MNHEY and CDR2 SVGAGI come from the germline V gene. The CDR3 has 18 residues. The germline V and J ends were trimmed by 2 bases and 2 bases, with 20 bases remaining between them. The CDR3 spells CASSYPSPAGVVTDTQYF. The CDR3 bases are TGTGCCAGCAGTTACCCCTCCCCAGCAGGGGTAGTCACAGATACGCAGTATTTT.

V gene TRBV7-9 combines with J gene TRBJ1-4; maybe TRBD1 (6 bases). The length of the CDR3 is 15 residues. V lost 3 bases to trimming and J lost 8 bases, with 16 bases between them. From germline, CDR1 is SEHNR and CDR2 FQNEAQ (reference sequence). CDR3 region: CASSLPTGGGEKLFF. Written as DNA, the CDR3 is TGTGCCAGCAGCTTGCCGACAGGCGGGGGGGAAAAACTGTTTTTT.

The rearrangement uses TRBV5-1 and TRBJ1-1; 8 bases agree with TRBD1. The CDR3 has 12 amino acids. The germline V gene encodes CDR1 SGHRS and CDR2 YFSETQ. Germline trimming cut 4 bases from V and 11 bases from J; bases unmatched to any gene: 7. CDR3 DNA sequence: TGCGCCAGCAGCCTGGGGCAGGGGGCGGCTTTCTTT. It encodes CASSLGQGAAFF.

This chain uses TRBV12-3 or TRBV12-4 with TRBJ2-2; D perhaps matches TRBD1 (7 bases). V dropped 7 bases and J dropped 0 bases, with 12 bases sitting between them. The CDR3 is 15 amino acids. The CDR3 nucleotides are TGTGCCAGCATCCGCGGGACAGCGAACACCGGGGAGCTGTTTTTT. Amino acids: CASIRGTANTGELFF.

The chain employs TRBV28 and TRBJ1-1; no firm D call. Trimming shortened V by 3 bases and J by 2 bases, and 7 bases separated the two germline ends. This CDR3 comprises 13 residues. Germline CDR1 reads MDHEN; CDR2 reads SYDVKM. The CDR3 spells CASSFKLNTEAFF. The CDR3 DNA reads TGTGCCAGCAGTTTCAAATTAAACACTGAAGCTTTCTTT.

This chain connects TRBV6-5 to TRBJ2-1, with 9 bases lining up with TRBD2. The germline CDR1 and CDR2 sequences are MNHEY and SVGAGI. There are 16 residues in the CDR3. The trim removed 4 bases at V and 4 bases at J, leaving 8 bases unmatched. CDR3 sequence (DNA): TGTGCCAGCAGTTTTATCGCGGGAGGGAAATACAATGAGCAGTTCTTC. It encodes CASSFIAGGKYNEQFF.

This clonotype has more than one count but fewer than ten. CDR3 sequence: CASSFTDPASYEQYF. The CDR3 region has the DNA TGCGCCAGCAGCTTTACGGACCCCGCTTCCTACGAGCAGTACTTC. V and J are TRBV5-1 and TRBJ2-7; no clear D. CDR3 size: 15 residues. Germline CDR1 SGHRS, CDR2 YFSETQ. V was trimmed by 2 bases and J by 1 base, leaving 13 bases between them.

V and J are TRBV5-5 and TRBJ2-1, with TRBD2 matching over 7 bases. Germline lookup yields CDR1 SGHKS and CDR2 YYEKEE (reference sequence). V shed 4 bases, J shed 3 bases, and the junction held 4 bases outside the gene matches. This CDR3 is 14 amino acids long. CDR3 sequence: CASSRTSDYNEQFF. The CDR3 DNA is TGTGCCAGCAGCCGCACTAGCGACTACAATGAGCAGTTCTTC.

The chain couples TRBV29-1 to TRBJ2-1; 9 nucleotides align to TRBD2. CDR3 length equals 11 residues. V gave up 7 bases and J gave up 8 bases; unmatched junction bases: 3. Germline loops: CDR1 SQVTM, CDR2 ANQGSEA. This CDR3 is CSASGKDEQFF. Written as DNA, the CDR3 is TGCAGCGCTAGCGGGAAAGATGAGCAGTTCTTC.

The chain recombines TRBV12-3 or TRBV12-4 with TRBJ1-5; no clear D. V lost 1 base and J lost 2, with 12 bases in between. The CDR3 spans 16 residues. The CDR3 region is CASSLGAGWGNQPQHF. The CDR3 DNA is TGTGCCAGCAGTTTAGGAGCAGGATGGGGCAATCAGCCCCAGCATTTT.

The chain recombines TRBV27 with TRBJ2-1, with 9 bases lining up with TRBD2. Germline V gene data show CDR1 as MNHEY and CDR2 as SMNVEV (reference sequence). J was trimmed by 7 bases and V by 7 bases; bases with no gene match: 8. This CDR3 is 14 amino acids long. CDR3 coding DNA: TGTGCCAGCAAGGTAGCGGGAGTTTGGAATGAGCAGTTCTTC. This gives the protein CASKVAGVWNEQFF.

This sequence joins TRBV6-5 and TRBJ1-4; the match to TRBD1 covers 7 bases. The CDR3 covers 15 residues. The V segment lost 4 bases and the J segment 5 bases; nucleotides outside the gene matches: 7. The germline V gene has CDR1 MNHEY and CDR2 SVGAGI. The CDR3: CASSSSGTENEKLFF. DNA of the CDR3: TGTGCCAGCAGTTCGTCCGGGACAGAGAATGAAAAACTGTTTTTT.

V and J are TRBV7-7 and TRBJ2-7; 9 nucleotides agree with TRBD2. With 4 bases clipped from V and 10 bases from J, the junction kept 17 bases outside the gene matches. The CDR3 extends over 16 amino acids. Germline lookup yields CDR1 SSHAT and CDR2 FNYEAQ (reference sequence). Here the CDR3 reads CASSSQTSGISEVQYF. DNA of the CDR3: TGTGCCAGCAGCTCCCAGACTAGCGGAATCAGTGAGGTCCAGTACTTC.

The chain has TRBV7-9 and TRBJ2-3; perhaps TRBD1 as D (6 bases). CDR3 length: 16 residues. Germline values: CDR1 SEHNR, CDR2 FQNEAQ (reference sequence). The germline V and J ends were trimmed by 6 bases and 4 bases, with 20 bases remaining between them. In nucleotides, the CDR3 is TGTGCCAGCAGTTCAACACAAAGGGGGAACTCAGATACGCAGTATTTT. This encodes CASSSTQRGNSDTQYF.

V is TRBV10-3 and J is TRBJ2-2; a possible D gene is TRBD1 (6 bases). Looked up from germline, CDR1 is ENHRY and CDR2 is SYGVKD. Trimming stripped 4 bases from V and 1 base from J, with 19 bases between. CDR3 length: 18 residues. Written as DNA, the CDR3 is TGTGCCATCAGTGCCCCCATAGGAACGGGACAGAACACCGGGGAGCTGTTTTTT. Its translation is CAISAPIGTGQNTGELFF.

The chain links TRBV10-1 to TRBJ1-2; D gene unclear. Trimming pared 3 bases from V and 3 bases from J, leaving 8 bases between. This CDR3 spans 13 amino acids. Germline V gene lookup returns CDR1 WNHNN and CDR2 SYGVQD (reference sequence). The chain's CDR3 is CASSETRYYGYTF. The CDR3 coding sequence is TGCGCCAGCAGTGAAACGCGCTACTATGGCTACACCTTC.

The V gene is TRBV20-1, the J gene TRBJ2-3, with TRBD2 identical over 9 bases. J was trimmed by 6 bases and V by 3 bases; bases with no gene match: 13. This CDR3 spans 16 amino acids. CDR1 DFQATT and CDR2 SNEGSKA come from the germline V gene (reference sequence). The CDR3 reads CSARIWGGRATDTQYF. The CDR3 DNA reads TGCAGTGCTAGGATTTGGGGCGGGAGGGCCACCGATACGCAGTATTTT.

V and J are TRBV20-1 and TRBJ2-7; TRBD2 matches at 14 bases. CDR3 length: 16 amino acids. CDR1 and CDR2 from the germline V gene are DFQATT and SNEGSKA (reference sequence). V shed 6 bases and J 0 bases; nucleotides not matched to a gene: 7. In nucleotides, the CDR3 is TGCAGTGCAAATGGGGGACTAGCGGGGGACTCCTACGAGCAGTACTTC. Translating gives CSANGGLAGDSYEQYF.

This clonotype was seen a few times. The chain recombines TRBV14 with TRBJ1-6, with unresolved D. The germline V gene has CDR1 SGHDN and CDR2 FVKESK. Between the trimmed V and J ends, which lost 4 bases and 0 bases, there was a span of 7 bases. This CDR3 comprises 15 residues. CDR3 in amino acids: CASSLRSSYNSPLHF. DNA for the CDR3: TGTGCCAGCAGCCTGAGGAGCTCCTATAATTCACCCCTCCACTTT. Based on the CDR3 plus reference TRBV14 and TRBJ1-6, the full variable domain is EAGVTQFPSHSVIEKGQTVTLRCDPISGHDNLYWYRRVMGKEIKFLLHFVKESKQDESGMPNNRFLAERTGGTYSTLKVQPAELEDSGVYFCASSLRSSYNSPLHFGNGTRLTVT.